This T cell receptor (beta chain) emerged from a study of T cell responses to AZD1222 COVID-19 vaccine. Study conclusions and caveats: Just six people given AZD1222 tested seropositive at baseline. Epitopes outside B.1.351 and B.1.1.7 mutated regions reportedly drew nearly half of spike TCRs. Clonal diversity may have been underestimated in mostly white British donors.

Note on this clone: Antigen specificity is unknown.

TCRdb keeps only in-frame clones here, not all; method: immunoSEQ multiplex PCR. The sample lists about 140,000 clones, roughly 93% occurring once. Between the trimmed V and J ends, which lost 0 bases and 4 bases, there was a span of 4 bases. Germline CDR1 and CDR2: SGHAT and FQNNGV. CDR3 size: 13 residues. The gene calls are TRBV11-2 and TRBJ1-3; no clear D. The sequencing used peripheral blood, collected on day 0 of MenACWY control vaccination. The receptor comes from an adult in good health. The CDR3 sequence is CASSLERGNTIYF. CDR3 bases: TGTGCCAGCAGCTTAGAAAGAGGAAACACCATATATTTT.